This paragraph reports one T cell receptor (beta chain). This CDR3 region has 16 residues. With V trimmed by 5 bases and J by 6 bases, 12 bases remained unmatched. The germline V gene has CDR1 MNHNS and CDR2 SASEGT. This entry belongs to a study of early T cells in non-severe SARS-CoV-2 infection. MiXCR, run by TCRdb on the 5' RACE reads, gives a single entry per CDR3 protein. The table shows 50,000 to 75,000 distinct CDR3 sequences, with around 12% occurring only once. The origin of this receptor is an adult who was a healthcare worker with PCR-confirmed SARS-CoV-2 infection or an uninfected control (not recorded which). The donor label of this sample is uncertain. This chain connects TRBV6-1 to TRBJ1-4; TRBD1 matches at 7 bases. The source material was whole blood, sampled at baseline. The CDR3 is CASSFGGGGGDEKLFF. The CDR3 DNA sequence: TGTGCCAGCAGTTTCGGAGGAGGAGGGGGCGATGAAAAACTGTTTTTT.